One sample yielded the 22 T cell receptor beta chains listed below, sequenced in a study of post-analysis software for immune sequencing data. General study results and limits: A few TRBV segments were significantly more frequent in patients than in controls. TRBV5-6, TRBV5-1 and TRBV20-1 were among these segments.

These receptors have no known antigen. The library was made from cDNA and included unique molecular identifiers. Via MiXCR, TCRdb re-called the PCR reads, giving one row per CDR3 protein. Found here are 500,000 to 600,000 distinct CDR3 sequences, roughly 45% of them singletons; the top ten hold 1.5% to 2%. Sequenced sample: blood. The source of these receptors is a girl under 18 with multiple sclerosis.

The gene calls are TRBV12-3 or TRBV12-4 and TRBJ2-7, with 10 bases fitting TRBD1. This CDR3 contains 15 residues. With V trimmed by 0 bases and J by 9 bases, 8 bases remained unmatched. CDR3: CASSLAGTGEIGQYF. In DNA, the CDR3 is TGTGCCAGCAGTTTAGCCGGGACAGGGGAGATAGGGCAGTACTTC.

The J gene is TRBJ2-7, the V gene TRBV5-1, with D maybe TRBD1 (6 bases). The length of the CDR3 is 14 residues. Deletions cut 4 bases from V and 2 bases from J, with 13 bases between. Germline CDR1 SGHRS, CDR2 YFSETQ. In DNA, the CDR3 is TGCGCCAGCAGCCCGGACAGCAAGCCCTACGAGCAGTACTTC. Translation: CASSPDSKPYEQYF.

About this clonotype itself: One junction end disagrees with the germline gene, perhaps due to a read error. The chain combines TRBV5-1 with TRBJ2-3; D is uncertain. The CDR3 has 14 amino acids. Germline V gene data show CDR1 as SGHRS and CDR2 as YFSETQ. The CDR3 region is CASSPRGGTDTQYF. Here the CDR3 DNA reads TGTGCCAGCAGCCCCAGAGGTGGCACAGATACGCAGTATTTT.

This clonotype showed up just a few times. The J gene is TRBJ2-3, the V gene TRBV6-6; 11 bases are shared with TRBD1. CDR1 MNHNY and CDR2 SVGAGI come from the germline V gene (reference sequence). The J segment lost 4 bases and the V segment lost 0 bases, leaving 6 bases of the junction unmatched. The CDR3 is made up of 17 amino acids. DNA of the CDR3: TGTGCCAGCAGTTACTCCCGGACAGGGGGCATCCCAGATACGCAGTATTTT. Translation: CASSYSRTGGIPDTQYF.

This chain links TRBV5-1 with TRBJ2-4, with D possibly matching TRBD1 (6 bases). V was trimmed by 4 bases and J by 4 bases, leaving 18 bases between them. Germline CDR1 SGHRS, CDR2 YFSETQ. This CDR3 spans 16 amino acids. The CDR3 sequence is CASSPYGERGKNIQYF. In nucleotides, the CDR3 is TGCGCCAGCAGCCCTTACGGAGAAAGGGGGAAAAACATTCAGTACTTC.

V and J are TRBV9 and TRBJ1-2; D remains ambiguous. Germline V gene lookup returns CDR1 SGDLS and CDR2 YYNGEE. Trimming stripped 0 bases from V and 6 bases from J, with 12 bases between. The CDR3 contains 14 residues. CDR3 sequence (DNA): TGTGCCAGCAGCGTAGATCAGACCGTCGATGGCTACACCTTC. It is translated as CASSVDQTVDGYTF. The full variable domain, completed using reference TRBV9 and TRBJ1-2, is DSGVTQTPKHLITATGQRVTLRCSPRSGDLSVYWYQQSLDQGLQFLIQYYNGEERAKGNILERFSAQQFPDLHSELNLSSLELGDSALYFCASSVDQTVDGYTFGSGTRLTVV.

The chain carries TRBV6-1 and TRBJ2-7; D ambiguous. Germline assignment: CDR1 MNHNS and CDR2 SASEGT. This CDR3 has 12 residues. V lost 6 bases, J lost 7 bases, and 13 bases lay in between. The CDR3 bases are TGTGCCAGCAGCCCAGACCCCCAAGAGCAGTACTTC. This gives the protein CASSPDPQEQYF.

In this sample, this clonotype turned up once. The rearrangement uses TRBV20-1 and TRBJ2-3; TRBD2 matches 15 bases. The CDR3 runs to 16 residues. Germline-derived CDR1 and CDR2 are DFQATT and SNEGSKA (reference sequence). CDR3 nucleotides: TGCAGCCTAGACGGGACTAGCGGGAGGTCCACAGATACGCAGTATTTT. Its translation is CSLDGTSGRSTDTQYF.

This clonotype was found a few times. This chain joins TRBV20-1 and TRBJ2-7, with 8 bases lining up with TRBD1. This CDR3 region has 14 residues. V lost 5 bases, J lost 2 bases, and 8 bases stayed unmatched. Germline V lookup: CDR1 DFQATT, CDR2 SNEGSKA (reference sequence). Written as DNA, the CDR3 is TGCAGTGCTTACGGACAGGGATCTACCTACGAGCAGTACTTC. Translated: CSAYGQGSTYEQYF.

The rearrangement uses TRBV6-5 and TRBJ1-2; D not certain. Per the germline V gene, CDR1 is MNHEY and CDR2 is SVGAGI. The CDR3 is made up of 13 amino acids. Trimming removed 2 bases at V and 0 bases at J, with 4 bases between. CDR3 protein: CASSYKTNYGYTF. The CDR3 DNA follows: TGTGCCAGCAGTTACAAAACTAACTATGGCTACACCTTC.

This chain uses TRBV12-3 or TRBV12-4 with TRBJ2-7; 7 bases match TRBD1. The CDR3 has 14 residues. V lost 7 bases, J lost 1 base, and 7 bases stayed unmatched. CDR3 in amino acids: CASTGGQRSYEQYF. DNA of the CDR3: TGTGCCAGCACTGGGGGACAGCGGTCCTACGAGCAGTACTTC.

This clonotype has more than one count but fewer than ten. The chain carries TRBV20-1 and TRBJ2-5, with TRBD2 as a possible D gene (5 bases). This CDR3 contains 11 residues. V was shortened by 6 bases and J by 11 bases, with 16 bases between the two germline ends. Germline-derived CDR1 and CDR2 are DFQATT and SNEGSKA (reference sequence). The CDR3 sequence: CSARRARVQYF. In DNA form, the CDR3 reads TGCAGTGCCCGACGCGCGCGGGTTCAGTACTTC.

V is TRBV24-1 and J is TRBJ2-1; D remains ambiguous. V was pared by 8 bases and J by 0 bases, with 7 bases between. Germline CDR1 is KGHDR and CDR2 is SFDVKD. This CDR3 spans 13 amino acids. The DNA of the CDR3 is TGTGCCACCACAGCAAGCTCCTACAATGAGCAGTTCTTC. Translated: CATTASSYNEQFF.

In this sample, this clonotype turned up a few times. This chain uses TRBV12-3 or TRBV12-4 with TRBJ2-5; tentative D call: TRBD2 (6 bases). Trimming cost V 6 bases and J 0 bases, with 17 bases left between them. This CDR3 comprises 16 residues. The DNA of the CDR3 is TGTGCCAGCAGCCCCAGGCCTAGCGCGGACCAAGAGACCCAGTACTTC. Residues: CASSPRPSADQETQYF.

This clonotype showed up just a few times. The chain combines TRBV20-1 with TRBJ2-5; 12 nucleotides match TRBD2. The CDR3 has 15 amino acids. V lost 4 bases to trimming and J lost 4 bases; unmatched junction nucleotides: 7. The germline V gene encodes CDR1 DFQATT and CDR2 SNEGSKA (reference sequence). The CDR3: CSATPTSGGGETQYF. CDR3 sequence (DNA): TGCAGTGCTACCCCGACTAGCGGGGGAGGAGAGACCCAGTACTTC.

The sample holds one count of this clonotype. Compared with germline, one end of the junction differs, possibly owing to a read error. The chain has TRBV12-3 or TRBV12-4 and TRBJ2-7; D is unresolved. The CDR3 is made up of 12 amino acids. CDR3 loop: CASSAFGYEQHF. The CDR3 DNA is TGTGCCAGCAGTGCCTTTGGCTACGAGCAGCACTTC.

This clonotype was seen a handful of times. The gene calls are TRBV7-8 and TRBJ2-3; 8 bases align to TRBD1. V lost 5 bases and J lost 6; bases outside the gene matches: 13. Germline CDR1 reads SGHVS; CDR2 reads FQNEAQ. The CDR3 covers 16 residues. For the CDR3, the DNA is TGTGCCAGCAGCACTTGGGACAGGCCCGCCGGTGATACGCAGTATTTT. It yields the protein CASSTWDRPAGDTQYF.

This chain connects TRBV12-3 or TRBV12-4 to TRBJ2-4, with TRBD2 matching over 9 bases. This CDR3 has 21 residues. With V trimmed by 3 bases and J by 0 bases, 18 bases remained unmatched. CDR3 DNA: TGTGCCAGCAGTTTTGCATCTAGCGGGGCCCCAACCGGAGTAGCCAAAAACATTCAGTACTTC. It translates to CASSFASSGAPTGVAKNIQYF.

The CDR3 region is CASSQRAGSENTEAFF. CDR3 bases: TGCGCCAGCAGCCAAAGGGCGGGTAGTGAGAACACTGAAGCTTTCTTT. The rearrangement joins TRBV4-1 to TRBJ1-1; D not resolved. V lost 2 bases and J lost 1, with 14 bases in between. CDR1 and CDR2 from the germline V gene are MGHRA and YSYEKL. The CDR3 totals 16 residues.

This clonotype appeared a few times. The chain joins TRBV6-1 to TRBJ2-3; TRBD1 matches 7 bases. Germline V CDR1 and CDR2: MNHNS, SASEGT. There are 16 residues in the CDR3. Germline trimming cut 5 bases from V and 1 base from J; bases unmatched to any gene: 9. The CDR3 DNA reads as TGTGCCAGCAGTCCCCAGGGGACAGCGCGCACAGATACGCAGTATTTT. This gives the protein CASSPQGTARTDTQYF.

For this clonotype: A much larger clonotype is one base distant, so this may be a read error. The CDR3 region is CAITGEREKNEQYF. CDR3 DNA sequence: TGTGCCATCACGGGGGAGCGGGAGAAGAACGAGCAGTACTTC. The rearrangement joins TRBV10-3 to TRBJ2-7; 8 nucleotides agree with TRBD2. The germline V gene encodes CDR1 ENHRY and CDR2 SYGVKD. This CDR3 is 14 amino acids long. The V gene end was trimmed by 7 bases and the J gene end by 5 bases; junction bases not matched to a gene: 10.

The chain employs TRBV5-1 and TRBJ1-1; 8 bases agree with TRBD1. The germline CDR1 and CDR2 sequences are SGHRS and YFSETQ. This CDR3 has 13 residues. The trim removed 3 bases at V and 11 bases at J, leaving 9 bases unmatched. CDR3 sequence (DNA): TGCGCCAGCAGCTGGGCATTGGACAGGGAGGCTTTCTTT. Protein sequence: CASSWALDREAFF.